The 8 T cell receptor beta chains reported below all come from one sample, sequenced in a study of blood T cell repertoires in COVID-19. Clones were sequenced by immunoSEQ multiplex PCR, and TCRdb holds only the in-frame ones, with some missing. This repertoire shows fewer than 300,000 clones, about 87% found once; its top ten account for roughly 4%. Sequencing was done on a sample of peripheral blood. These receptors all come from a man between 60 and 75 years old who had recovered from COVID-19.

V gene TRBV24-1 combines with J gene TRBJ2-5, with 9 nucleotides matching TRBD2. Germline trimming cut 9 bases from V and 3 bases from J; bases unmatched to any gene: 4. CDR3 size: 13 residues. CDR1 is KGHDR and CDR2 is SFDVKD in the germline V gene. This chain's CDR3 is CATGGRGKETQYF. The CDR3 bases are TGTGCCACCGGCGGGAGGGGTAAAGAGACCCAGTACTTC.

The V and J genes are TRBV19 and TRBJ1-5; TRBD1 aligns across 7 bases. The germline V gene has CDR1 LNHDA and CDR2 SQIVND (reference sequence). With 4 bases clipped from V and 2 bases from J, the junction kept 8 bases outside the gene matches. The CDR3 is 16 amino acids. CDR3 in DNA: TGTGCCAGTAGTACCCTGAGACAGGGAGGCAATCAGCCCCAGCATTTT. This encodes CASSTLRQGGNQPQHF.

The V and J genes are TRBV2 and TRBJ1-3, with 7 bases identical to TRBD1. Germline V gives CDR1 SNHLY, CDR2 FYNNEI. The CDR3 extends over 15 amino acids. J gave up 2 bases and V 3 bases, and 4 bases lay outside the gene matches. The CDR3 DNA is TGTGCCAGCAGTGAGGTTGACAGGGCTGGAAACACCATATATTTT. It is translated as CASSEVDRAGNTIYF. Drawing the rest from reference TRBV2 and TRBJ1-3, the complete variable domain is EPEVTQTPSHQVTQMGQEVILRCVPISNHLYFYWYRQILGQKVEFLVSFYNNEISEKSEIFDDQFSVERPDGSNFTLKIRSTKLEDSAMYFCASSEVDRAGNTIYFGEGSWLTVV.

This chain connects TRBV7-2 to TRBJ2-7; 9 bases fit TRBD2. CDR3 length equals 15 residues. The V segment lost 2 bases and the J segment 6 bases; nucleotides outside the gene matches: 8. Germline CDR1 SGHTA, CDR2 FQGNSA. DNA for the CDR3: TGTGCCAGCAGCTTAAATAAGCGGGGGGCCACCGAGCAGTACTTC. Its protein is CASSLNKRGATEQYF. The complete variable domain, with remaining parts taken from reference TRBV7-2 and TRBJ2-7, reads GAGVSQSPSNKVTEKGKDVELRCDPISGHTALYWYRQSLGQGLEFLIYFQGNSAPDKSGLPSDRFSAERTGGSVSTLTIQRTQQEDSAVYLCASSLNKRGATEQYFGPGTRLTVT.

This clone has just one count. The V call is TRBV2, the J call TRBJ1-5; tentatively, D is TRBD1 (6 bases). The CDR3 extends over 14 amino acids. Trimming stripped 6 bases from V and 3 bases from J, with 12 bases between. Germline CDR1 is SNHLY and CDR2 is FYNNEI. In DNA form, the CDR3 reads TGTGCCAGCAGAGACGACAGGACCAATCAGCCCCAGCATTTT. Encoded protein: CASRDDRTNQPQHF.

CDR3: CASSRQGLLPQHF. In DNA form, the CDR3 reads TGTGCCAGCAGTAGACAGGGTCTTTTGCCCCAGCATTTT. The chain uses TRBV6-6 and TRBJ1-5, with 7 positions matching TRBD1. This CDR3 is 13 amino acids long. The V segment lost 5 bases and the J segment 9 bases; nucleotides outside the gene matches: 7. Germline-derived CDR1 and CDR2 are MNHNY and SVGAGI (reference sequence).

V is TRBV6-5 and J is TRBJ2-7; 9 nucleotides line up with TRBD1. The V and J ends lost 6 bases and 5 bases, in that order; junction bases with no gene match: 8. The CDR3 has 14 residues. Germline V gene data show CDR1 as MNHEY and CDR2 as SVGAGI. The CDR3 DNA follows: TGTGCCAGCAGGGGGACAGGGAGGCGAGACGAGCAGTACTTC. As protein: CASRGTGRRDEQYF.

For the CDR3, the DNA is TGTGCCAGCAGTTACGGGTCAGGGGCGACAAACACTGAAGCTTTCTTT. It encodes CASSYGSGATNTEAFF. The V gene is TRBV6-5, the J gene TRBJ1-1, with D possibly TRBD1 on 6 matching bases. V was clipped by 2 bases and J by 2 bases, with 15 bases between them. CDR3 length: 16 amino acids. Germline V gene sequence: CDR1 MNHEY, CDR2 SVGAGI.